The TCR beta chain described here comes from a study of chemoradiotherapy in HPV16-positive cancers. CDR1 SGHTA and CDR2 FQGNSA come from the germline V gene. This CDR3 is 14 amino acids long. Trimming left V 1 base short and J 5 bases short, with 12 bases between. Method: immunoSEQ multiplex PCR; TCRdb's copy keeps in-frame clones and lacks some. Here the sample spans approximately 20,000 clones, 86% being singletons. The rearrangement links TRBV7-2 to TRBJ2-7, with D unresolved. This clonotype was obtained from a human donor with HPV-associated anogenital cancer. Sequences were derived from blood, sampled from a patient who underwent chemoradiotherapy. CDR3 DNA sequence: TGTGCCAGCAGCTTAGTAGGGTGGAGAGACGAGCAGTACTTC. Translated: CASSLVGWRDEQYF.